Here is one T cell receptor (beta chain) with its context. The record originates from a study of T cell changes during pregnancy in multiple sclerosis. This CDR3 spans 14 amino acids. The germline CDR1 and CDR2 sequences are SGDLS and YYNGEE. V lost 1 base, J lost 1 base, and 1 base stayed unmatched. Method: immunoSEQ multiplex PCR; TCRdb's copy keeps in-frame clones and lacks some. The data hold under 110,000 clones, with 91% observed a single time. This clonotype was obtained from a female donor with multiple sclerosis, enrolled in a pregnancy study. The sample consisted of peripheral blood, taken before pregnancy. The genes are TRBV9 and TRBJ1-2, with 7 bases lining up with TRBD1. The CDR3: CASSVRDSNYGYTF. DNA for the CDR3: TGTGCCAGCAGCGTAAGGGACAGTAACTATGGCTACACCTTC.